Below, one T cell receptor (beta chain) is given with its context. Profiled with immunoSEQ multiplex PCR; TCRdb holds only in-frame clones, not every one. The sample lists more than 100,000 clones; roughly nine tenths were seen once. These data belong to a study of control samples from healthy donors and cancer patients. Specimen: PBMCs. The clonotype was recovered from a man aged 50 to 60 with head and neck cancer.

The CDR3 spells CSVGDDSDYGYTF. The DNA for the CDR3 is TGCAGCGTTGGAGATGACAGCGACTATGGCTACACCTTC. The gene calls are TRBV29-1 and TRBJ1-2; D may be TRBD1 (5 bases). Trimming took 4 bases from V and 3 from J, leaving 12 bases between them. CDR3 size: 13 residues. Per the germline V gene, CDR1 is SQVTM and CDR2 is ANQGSEA.